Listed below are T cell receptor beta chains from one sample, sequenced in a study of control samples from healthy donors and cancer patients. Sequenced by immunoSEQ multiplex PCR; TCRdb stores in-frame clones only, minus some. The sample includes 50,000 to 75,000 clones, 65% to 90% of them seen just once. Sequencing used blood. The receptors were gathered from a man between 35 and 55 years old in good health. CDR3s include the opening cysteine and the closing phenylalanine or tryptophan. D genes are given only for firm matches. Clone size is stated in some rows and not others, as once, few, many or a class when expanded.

CDR3nt: TGTGCCAGCAGCTTAGCTGGCTCCTACAATGAGCAGTTCTTC
CDR3aa: CASSLAGSYNEQFF
d_gene: -
j_gene: TRBJ2-1
v_gene: TRBV11-2
abundance: -

CDR3nt: TGTGCCATCAGTGAGAGGGGTAGCGGGGTGGAGACCCAGTACTTC
CDR3aa: CAISERGSGVETQYF
d_gene: TRBD2
j_gene: TRBJ2-5
v_gene: TRBV10-3
abundance: -

CDR3nt: TGTGCCAGCAGCGCAGGGAGTACCCAGTGGCACACTGAAGCTTTCTTT
CDR3aa: CASSAGSTQWHTEAFF
d_gene: -
j_gene: TRBJ1-1
v_gene: TRBV9
abundance: -

CDR3nt: TGTGCCAGCAGCTTCCGAGGTGCCGAGCAGTACTTC
CDR3aa: CASSFRGAEQYF
d_gene: -
j_gene: TRBJ2-7
v_gene: TRBV7-9
abundance: -

CDR3nt: TGTGCCAGCAGTCGACCAGGAGGTTATGGCTACACCTTC
CDR3aa: CASSRPGGYGYTF
d_gene: -
j_gene: TRBJ1-2
v_gene: TRBV7-2
abundance: -

CDR3nt: TGTGCCACTCGATCCGGGACAGGGTCTTACGAGCAGTACTTC
CDR3aa: CATRSGTGSYEQYF
d_gene: TRBD1
j_gene: TRBJ2-7
v_gene: TRBV2
abundance: few

CDR3nt: TGTGCCAGCAGCCCCGAGCGGGGGGGAGGGTATACGCAGTATTTT
CDR3aa: CASSPERGGGYTQYF
d_gene: TRBD2
j_gene: TRBJ2-3
v_gene: TRBV4-2
abundance: -

CDR3nt: TGTGCCAGCAGCTTAAATTCGAACAGCAATCAGCCCCAGCATTTT
CDR3aa: CASSLNSNSNQPQHF
d_gene: -
j_gene: TRBJ1-5
v_gene: TRBV7-8
abundance: few

CDR3nt: TGTGCCAGCAGTTTCCACGGGACAGGGAAAATCCTCTCCTACGAGCAGTACTTC
CDR3aa: CASSFHGTGKILSYEQYF
d_gene: TRBD1
j_gene: TRBJ2-7
v_gene: TRBV6-2/TRBV6-3
abundance: -

CDR3nt: TGTGCCAGCAGTCCAGGGGGGGTGAGTCAGCCCCAGCATTTT
CDR3aa: CASSPGGVSQPQHF
d_gene: TRBD1
j_gene: TRBJ1-5
v_gene: TRBV27
abundance: few

CDR3nt: TGTGCCAGCAGCTGGGGGACAGGGGTCAACACCATATATTTT
CDR3aa: CASSWGTGVNTIYF
d_gene: TRBD1
j_gene: TRBJ1-3
v_gene: TRBV5-4
abundance: -

CDR3nt: TGTGCCAGCAGTTTAAGGGGGACTGGGGCCAACGTCCTGACTTTC
CDR3aa: CASSLRGTGANVLTF
d_gene: -
j_gene: TRBJ2-6
v_gene: TRBV27
abundance: -

CDR3nt: TGTGCCAGCAGCTCCCACGGGACTAGCGGGGCCGAGCAGTACTTC
CDR3aa: CASSSHGTSGAEQYF
d_gene: TRBD2
j_gene: TRBJ2-7
v_gene: TRBV7-2
abundance: -

CDR3nt: TGTGCCAGCAGTTACCCGGCTGGGGGCGGGAACACTGAAGCTTTCTTT
CDR3aa: CASSYPAGGGNTEAFF
d_gene: -
j_gene: TRBJ1-1
v_gene: TRBV6-5
abundance: -

CDR3nt: TGTGCCAGCAGTCCCGGGACACCCCCTAACTATGGCTACACCTTC
CDR3aa: CASSPGTPPNYGYTF
d_gene: -
j_gene: TRBJ1-2
v_gene: TRBV27
abundance: -

CDR3nt: TGTGCTAGTGGTGGGGGGACAGGGAACCAAGAGACCCAGTACTTC
CDR3aa: CASGGGTGNQETQYF
d_gene: TRBD1
j_gene: TRBJ2-5
v_gene: TRBV12-5
abundance: -

CDR3nt: TGTGCCAGCACTGAAAGGTTAGCCCTCGCCTACAATGAGCAGTTCTTC
CDR3aa: CASTERLALAYNEQFF
d_gene: -
j_gene: TRBJ2-1
v_gene: TRBV6-1
abundance: -

CDR3nt: TGTGCCAGCAGCCAAGATCATCTAGCGGGGACCTACAATGAGCAGTTCTTC
CDR3aa: CASSQDHLAGTYNEQFF
d_gene: TRBD2
j_gene: TRBJ2-1
v_gene: TRBV4-2
abundance: -

CDR3nt: TGTGCCAGCAGCTCGACAGGGATTATCCCTAACTATGGCTACACCTTC
CDR3aa: CASSSTGIIPNYGYTF
d_gene: TRBD1
j_gene: TRBJ1-2
v_gene: TRBV7-2
abundance: -

CDR3nt: TGTGCCAGCTCCCCCCTCGGGGGGGCTACAGACTATGGCTACACCTTC
CDR3aa: CASSPLGGATDYGYTF
d_gene: -
j_gene: TRBJ1-2
v_gene: TRBV18
abundance: -

CDR3nt: TGCGCCAGCAGCCAAGATCTTGGCGGGAGGGCCCACAATGAGCAGTTCTTC
CDR3aa: CASSQDLGGRAHNEQFF
d_gene: TRBD2
j_gene: TRBJ2-1
v_gene: TRBV4-3
abundance: -

CDR3nt: TGTGCCAGCTCACCAAGTCGTTCGGGGAATGAGCAGTTCTTC
CDR3aa: CASSPSRSGNEQFF
d_gene: -
j_gene: TRBJ2-1
v_gene: TRBV18
abundance: -

CDR3nt: TGTGCCAGCAGCTTGTTATATGGACAGTCCCCGGGCGGCGAGCAGTACTTC
CDR3aa: CASSLLYGQSPGGEQYF
d_gene: -
j_gene: TRBJ2-7
v_gene: TRBV5-5
abundance: -

CDR3nt: TGTGCCAGCAGCTTACGACAGGGAATAAGCACAGATACGCAGTATTTT
CDR3aa: CASSLRQGISTDTQYF
d_gene: TRBD1
j_gene: TRBJ2-3
v_gene: TRBV2
abundance: -

CDR3nt: TGTGCCAGCAGCGCTGATAGCGGGACAGTTTACAATGAGCAGTTCTTC
CDR3aa: CASSADSGTVYNEQFF
d_gene: -
j_gene: TRBJ2-1
v_gene: TRBV7-9
abundance: -

CDR3nt: TGCAGCGTTGATCATCCCGGGAACTATGGCTACACCTTC
CDR3aa: CSVDHPGNYGYTF
d_gene: -
j_gene: TRBJ1-2
v_gene: TRBV29-1
abundance: -

CDR3nt: TGTGCCAGCAGCCGTGGGACAGGGGGCTTGACGAGCAATCAGCCCCAGCATTTT
CDR3aa: CASSRGTGGLTSNQPQHF
d_gene: TRBD1
j_gene: TRBJ1-5
v_gene: TRBV3-1/TRBV3-2
abundance: few

CDR3nt: TGTGCCAGCAGTTCGGGACGGAGAGCGTACTTC
CDR3aa: CASSSGRRAYF
d_gene: -
j_gene: TRBJ2-5
v_gene: TRBV5-6
abundance: -

CDR3nt: TGTGCCAGCAGCTTGGACGGAGGCTATGGCTACACCTTC
CDR3aa: CASSLDGGYGYTF
d_gene: -
j_gene: TRBJ1-2
v_gene: TRBV5-4
abundance: -

CDR3nt: TGTGCCAGCAGTTATGGAGGGCCGGGAGAGCAGTTCTTC
CDR3aa: CASSYGGPGEQFF
d_gene: -
j_gene: TRBJ2-1
v_gene: TRBV6-5
abundance: -

CDR3nt: TGTGCCAGCAGCTTTCGGACTAGCGGGGGACAGACCCAGTACTTC
CDR3aa: CASSFRTSGGQTQYF
d_gene: TRBD2
j_gene: TRBJ2-5
v_gene: TRBV5-4
abundance: -

CDR3nt: TGCGCCAGCAGCCAAGGGACTAGCGGGGCCCAAGAGACCCAGTACTTC
CDR3aa: CASSQGTSGAQETQYF
d_gene: TRBD2
j_gene: TRBJ2-5
v_gene: TRBV4-3
abundance: -

CDR3nt: TGTGCCATCAGTGGAGCCCAGCATCTAGCGGGGAAATACGAGCAGTACTTC
CDR3aa: CAISGAQHLAGKYEQYF
d_gene: TRBD2
j_gene: TRBJ2-7
v_gene: TRBV10-3
abundance: -